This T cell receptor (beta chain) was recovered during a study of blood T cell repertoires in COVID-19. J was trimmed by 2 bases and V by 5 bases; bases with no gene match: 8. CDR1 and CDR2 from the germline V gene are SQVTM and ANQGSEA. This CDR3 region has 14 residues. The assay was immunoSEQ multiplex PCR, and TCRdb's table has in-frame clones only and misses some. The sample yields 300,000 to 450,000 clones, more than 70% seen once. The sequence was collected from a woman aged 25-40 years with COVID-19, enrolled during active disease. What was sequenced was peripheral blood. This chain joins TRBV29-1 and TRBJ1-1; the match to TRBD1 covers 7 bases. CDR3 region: CSVLQGRLNTEAFF. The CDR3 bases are TGCAGCGTTTTACAGGGGCGCCTCAACACTGAAGCTTTCTTT.